Listed here are 23 T cell receptor beta chains from one sample, sequenced in a study of OX40 agonist ivuxolimab in advanced cancers. Assay used: immunoSEQ multiplex PCR; TCRdb lists only in-frame clones, some missing. Among approximately 11,000 clones listed, over 65% were seen once. The sample consisted of CD4+ or CD8+ T cells sorted from blood, taken in a trial of the OX40 agonist ivuxolimab. The receptors were gathered from an adult with an advanced solid tumor such as melanoma, head and neck, liver or kidney cancer.

About this clone itself: Possible read error: a much larger clone is one base away. The chain combines TRBV7-3 with TRBJ1-1; weak D call: TRBD1 (6 bases). There are 17 residues in the CDR3. Looked up from germline, CDR1 is SGHTA and CDR2 is FQGTGA. The DNA for the CDR3 is TGTACCAGCAGCTTAAGGGGACACCCAGTGTGGGTCGCTGAAGCTTTCTTT. This translates into CTSSLRGHPVWVAEAFF.

The genes are TRBV4-1 and TRBJ1-1, with D unclear. V lost 1 base, J lost 0 bases, and 15 bases lay in between. The CDR3 is 17 residues long. From germline, CDR1 is MGHRA and CDR2 YSYEKL. The CDR3 DNA follows: TGCGCCAGCAGCCAAGTCTTAGCGGAGGGCATGAACACTGAAGCTTTCTTT. Translation: CASSQVLAEGMNTEAFF.

The V call is TRBV27, the J call TRBJ2-5; no firm D call. V lost 6 bases and J lost 3, with 11 bases in between. This CDR3 is built from 13 residues. Germline CDR1 MNHEY, CDR2 SMNVEV (reference sequence). The CDR3 sequence is CASRLWMEETQYF. The CDR3 DNA is TGTGCCAGCAGACTCTGGATGGAAGAGACCCAGTACTTC.

This chain joins TRBV9 and TRBJ2-7, with a weak D call TRBD1 (6 bases). CDR1 and CDR2 from the germline V gene are SGDLS and YYNGEE. V lost 5 bases and J lost 3, with 12 bases in between. This CDR3 comprises 13 residues. The CDR3 reads CASSTGTYYEQYF. CDR3 bases: TGTGCCAGCAGTACAGGGACCTACTACGAGCAGTACTTC.

The chain combines TRBV9 with TRBJ2-1; D is unclear. Germline CDR1 and CDR2: SGDLS and YYNGEE. V was pared by 4 bases and J by 8 bases, with 13 bases between. The CDR3 sequence is 13 residues long. DNA of the CDR3: TGTGCCAGCAGCCCCCAGAGTCGGGATGAGCAGTTCTTC. Its translation: CASSPQSRDEQFF.

The chain is built from TRBV5-4 and TRBJ1-1; no clear D. The V gene's germline CDR1 is SGHNT and CDR2 YYREEE (reference sequence). The CDR3 has 12 residues. Between the trimmed V and J ends, which lost 4 bases and 1 base, there was a span of 5 bases. This CDR3 reads CASSKGNTEAFF. CDR3 sequence (DNA): TGTGCCAGCAGCAAAGGGAACACTGAAGCTTTCTTT. Supplemented by reference TRBV5-4 and TRBJ1-1, the full variable domain reads ETGVTQSPTHLIKTRGQQVTLRCSSQSGHNTVSWYQQALGQGPQFIFQYYREEENGRGNFPPRFSGLQFPNYSSELNVNALELDDSALYLCASSKGNTEAFFGQGTRLTVV.

This chain links TRBV30 with TRBJ1-2, with 7 bases that match TRBD1. V dropped 4 bases and J dropped 1; count of bases not matched to a gene: 12. Germline CDR1 is GTSNPN and CDR2 is SVGIG (reference sequence). This CDR3 is built from 16 residues. The CDR3 DNA sequence: TGTGCCTGGAAGGGGACAGATTATTCGAATAACTATGGCTACACCTTC. Its translation: CAWKGTDYSNNYGYTF.

This rearrangement joins TRBV9 to TRBJ2-3, with TRBD2 matching over 10 bases. The CDR3 is 15 residues long. Germline CDR1 reads SGDLS; CDR2 reads YYNGEE. After removal of 4 bases from V and 4 bases from J, the junction contained 6 bases not matched to a gene. The CDR3 here is CASSTQREGADTQYF. The DNA for the CDR3 is TGTGCCAGCAGCACACAGCGGGAGGGCGCAGATACGCAGTATTTT.

The J gene is TRBJ2-7, the V gene TRBV6-5; D remains unclear. Germline V gives CDR1 MNHEY, CDR2 SVGAGI. This CDR3 has 13 residues. The V end lost 2 bases, the J end lost 3 bases, and 8 bases lay between the germline ends. CDR3 loop: CASSYTPYYEQYF. CDR3 bases: TGTGCCAGCAGTTACACTCCCTACTACGAGCAGTACTTC.

V gene TRBV28 combines with J gene TRBJ2-7, with 10 bases identical to TRBD2. CDR3 size: 15 residues. Germline-derived CDR1 and CDR2 are MDHEN and SYDVKM. The V gene end was trimmed by 3 bases and the J gene end by 3 bases; junction bases not matched to a gene: 5. CDR3 residues: CASSLEREGIYEQYF. The DNA of the CDR3 is TGTGCCAGCAGTTTGGAGCGGGAGGGTATCTACGAGCAGTACTTC.

This chain joins TRBV27 and TRBJ2-7; 8 positions agree with TRBD2. The germline CDR1 and CDR2 sequences are MNHEY and SMNVEV (reference sequence). Germline trimming cut 3 bases from V and 3 bases from J; bases unmatched to any gene: 4. This CDR3 region has 14 residues. The CDR3 here is CASSLSGSSYEQYF. The CDR3 bases are TGTGCCAGCAGTTTGAGCGGGAGTAGCTACGAGCAGTACTTC.

The CDR3 sequence is CAISESTGANPSSYEQYF. CDR3 nucleotide sequence: TGTGCCATCAGTGAGTCGACAGGGGCGAATCCAAGCTCCTACGAGCAGTACTTC. The V and J genes are TRBV10-3 and TRBJ2-7, with 8 bases lining up with TRBD1. Germline CDR1 and CDR2: ENHRY and SYGVKD. This CDR3 is 18 amino acids long. Losses at the gene ends were 0 bases for V and 0 bases for J; bases not matched to a gene: 10.

The V gene is TRBV6-5, the J gene TRBJ1-2; the match to TRBD1 covers 8 bases. The CDR3 loop spans 14 amino acids. CDR1 and CDR2 from the germline V gene are MNHEY and SVGAGI. J was trimmed by 8 bases and V by 6 bases; bases with no gene match: 11. The CDR3 region has the DNA TGTGCCAGCAGCCCTAGACAGGGGTCACAAGGCTACACCTTC. This translates into CASSPRQGSQGYTF.

As regards this clone: The junction and the germline gene differ at one end; a read error may be behind it. This chain links TRBV28 with TRBJ2-1; D ambiguous. From germline, CDR1 is MDHEN and CDR2 SYDVKM. The CDR3 runs 12 residues. The CDR3 reads CAARMSDNEQFF. CDR3 bases: TGTGCCGCCAGAATGTCCGACAACGAGCAGTTCTTC.

The chain links TRBV14 to TRBJ2-3; 13 bases match TRBD2. V trimming: 5 bases; J trimming: 6 bases; junction bases outside the gene matches: 8. Germline CDR1 and CDR2: SGHDN and FVKESK. This CDR3 has 16 amino acids. The CDR3 nucleotides are TGTGCCAGCAGCTACCGCCGGACTAGCGGGAGTGATACGCAGTATTTT. This gives the protein CASSYRRTSGSDTQYF.

This clone was detected once. The chain carries TRBV9 and TRBJ1-2, with 7 bases lining up with TRBD1. CDR3 size: 15 residues. Germline CDR1 reads SGDLS; CDR2 reads YYNGEE. Trimming took 4 bases from V and 0 from J; bases not matched to a gene: 6. CDR3 sequence reads: CASSLSGQSNYGYTF. The DNA of the CDR3 is TGTGCCAGCAGCCTCTCGGGACAGTCTAACTATGGCTACACCTTC.

The chain has TRBV10-3 and TRBJ2-7, with 11 bases fitting TRBD2. Trimming cost V 7 bases and J 4 bases; bases outside gene matches: 6. The CDR3 is 14 residues long. CDR1 and CDR2 (germline): ENHRY, SYGVKD. The CDR3 loop is CAINTGTSGYEQYF. For the CDR3, the DNA is TGTGCCATCAATACCGGGACTAGCGGATACGAGCAGTACTTC.

The chain is built from TRBV19 and TRBJ2-2; D not resolved. Germline assignment: CDR1 LNHDA and CDR2 SQIVND (reference sequence). V was clipped by 4 bases and J by 5 bases, with 8 bases between them. The CDR3 contains 13 residues. The CDR3, as DNA: TGTGCCAGTAGTAGCCCACGGACCGGGGAGCTGTTTTTT. It yields the protein CASSSPRTGELFF.

By share, this clone counts as medium-sized. This chain uses TRBV18 with TRBJ1-4; TRBD1 aligns across 7 bases. CDR3 size: 15 residues. The V segment lost 3 bases and the J segment 5 bases; nucleotides outside the gene matches: 6. Per germline, CDR1 KGHSH and CDR2 LQKENI. This chain's CDR3 is CASSPSTGRNEKLFF. The CDR3 coding sequence is TGTGCCAGCTCACCCTCGACAGGGCGGAATGAAAAACTGTTTTTT.

This clone ranks as medium-sized (0.01 to 0.1%). The CDR3 DNA is TGCAGCGTTGATTCCCCCCCCGACAGGGTGGCGGGTACTGAAGCTTTCTTT. Translation gives CSVDSPPDRVAGTEAFF. The rearrangement joins TRBV29-1 to TRBJ1-1; TRBD1 matches at 7 bases. The CDR3 has 17 amino acids. Trimming took 3 bases from V and 5 from J; bases not matched to a gene: 18. The germline gives CDR1 SQVTM, CDR2 ANQGSEA.

This sequence joins TRBV7-6 and TRBJ2-1; the D is unclear. Germline V gene data show CDR1 as SGHVS and CDR2 as FNYEAQ. V was trimmed by 5 bases and J by 4 bases, leaving 15 bases between them. CDR3 length equals 15 residues. The DNA of the CDR3 is TGTGCCAGCAGCGTTCTGTCAACGGGTTACAATGAGCAGTTCTTC. This translates into CASSVLSTGYNEQFF.

The chain joins TRBV27 to TRBJ2-7; perhaps TRBD2 as D (5 bases). The germline V gene has CDR1 MNHEY and CDR2 SMNVEV (reference sequence). V was shortened by 5 bases and J by 0 bases, with 8 bases between the two germline ends. CDR3 size: 13 residues. The CDR3 region has the DNA TGTGCCAGCAGTGCCGGGGTCTCCTACGAGCAGTACTTC. Translation: CASSAGVSYEQYF.

The chain is built from TRBV28 and TRBJ2-7; 7 nucleotides match TRBD2. Germline loops: CDR1 MDHEN, CDR2 SYDVKM. The J segment lost 4 bases and the V segment lost 8 bases, leaving 8 bases of the junction unmatched. CDR3 length equals 13 residues. The CDR3 reads CASATGGLYEQYF. CDR3 DNA sequence: TGTGCCAGCGCCACGGGGGGATTATACGAGCAGTACTTC.